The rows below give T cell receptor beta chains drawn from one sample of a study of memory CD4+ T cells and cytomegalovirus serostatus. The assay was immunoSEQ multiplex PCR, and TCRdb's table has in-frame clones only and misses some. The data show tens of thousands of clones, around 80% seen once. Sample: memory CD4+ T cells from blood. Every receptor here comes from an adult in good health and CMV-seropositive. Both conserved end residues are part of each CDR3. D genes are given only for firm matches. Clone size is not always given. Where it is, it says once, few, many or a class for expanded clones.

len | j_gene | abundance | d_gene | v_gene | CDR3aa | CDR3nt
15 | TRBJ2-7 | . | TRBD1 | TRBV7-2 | CASSAQGGLGGEQYF | TGTGCCAGCAGCGCACAGGGGGGTCTGGGAGGCGAGCAGTACTTC
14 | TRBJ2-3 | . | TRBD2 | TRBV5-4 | CASSWAGGADTQYF | TGTGCCAGCAGCTGGGCGGGAGGGGCAGATACGCAGTATTTT
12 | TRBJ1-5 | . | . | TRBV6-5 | CASSHSNQPQHF | TGTGCCAGCAGTCATAGCAATCAGCCCCAGCATTTT
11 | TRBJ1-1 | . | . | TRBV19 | CASRKRVEAFF | TGTGCCAGTAGAAAGAGAGTTGAAGCTTTCTTT
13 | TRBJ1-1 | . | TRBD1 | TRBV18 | CASSPGQGTEAFF | TGTGCCAGCTCACCCGGACAGGGCACTGAAGCTTTCTTT
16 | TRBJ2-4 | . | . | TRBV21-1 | CASSKGDILAKNIQYF | TGTGCCAGCAGCAAAGGTGACATCCTAGCCAAAAACATTCAGTACTTC
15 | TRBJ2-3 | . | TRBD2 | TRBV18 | CASPGASGSADTQYF | TGTGCCAGCCCCGGGGCTAGCGGGAGTGCAGATACGCAGTATTTT
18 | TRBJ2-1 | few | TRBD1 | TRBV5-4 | CASSSPPWGQSSYNEQFF | TGTGCCAGCAGTTCGCCGCCGTGGGGACAGAGCTCCTACAATGAGCAGTTCTTC
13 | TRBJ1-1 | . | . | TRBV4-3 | CASSQLRDTEAFF | TGCGCCAGCAGCCAACTCAGGGACACTGAAGCTTTCTTT
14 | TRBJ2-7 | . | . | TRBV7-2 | CASSLEGRSYEQYF | TGTGCCAGCAGCTTAGAGGGACGATCCTACGAGCAGTACTTC
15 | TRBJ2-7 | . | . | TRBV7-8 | CASSVTPGRTSEQYF | TGTGCCAGCAGCGTCACACCGGGACGTACCAGCGAGCAGTACTTC
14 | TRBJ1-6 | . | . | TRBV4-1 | CASSQEALGSPLHF | TGCGCCAGCAGCCAAGAAGCCCTAGGATCACCCCTCCACTTT
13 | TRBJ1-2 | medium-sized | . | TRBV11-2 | CASSVQGGGGYTF | TGTGCCAGCAGCGTACAGGGCGGGGGTGGCTACACCTTC
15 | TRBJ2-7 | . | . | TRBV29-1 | CSVGWSRSLPYEQYF | TGCAGCGTGGGGTGGTCGCGAAGTCTCCCTTACGAGCAGTACTTC
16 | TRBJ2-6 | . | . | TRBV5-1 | CASSPGVSSGANVLTF | TGCGCCAGCAGTCCAGGGGTTAGCTCTGGGGCCAACGTCCTGACTTTC
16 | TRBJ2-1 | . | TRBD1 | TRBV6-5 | CASSFQQGAGSKEQFF | TGTGCCAGCAGTTTCCAACAGGGGGCGGGCAGTAAGGAGCAGTTCTTC
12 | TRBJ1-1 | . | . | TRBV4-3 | CASSQWGAEAFF | TGCGCCAGCAGCCAGTGGGGGGCTGAAGCTTTCTTT
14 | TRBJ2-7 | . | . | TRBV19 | CASSMQRSSYEQYF | TGTGCCAGTAGTATGCAGAGGAGCTCCTACGAGCAGTACTTC
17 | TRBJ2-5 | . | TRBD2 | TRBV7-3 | CASSQLGLAGGQETQYF | TGTGCCAGCAGCCAGCTAGGACTAGCGGGGGGGCAAGAGACCCAGTACTTC
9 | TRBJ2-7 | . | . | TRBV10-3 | CANTGSKYF | TGTGCCAATACAGGGTCCAAGTACTTC
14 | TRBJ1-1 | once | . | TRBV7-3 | CASSLTHSNTEAFF | TGTGCCAGCAGCTTGACCCATTCAAACACTGAAGCTTTCTTT
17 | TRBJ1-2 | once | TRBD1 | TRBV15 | CATSRASGTALAYGYTF | TGTGCCACCAGCAGAGCTTCCGGGACAGCCTTGGCCTATGGCTACACCTTC
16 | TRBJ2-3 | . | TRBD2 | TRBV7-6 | CASSFLAGGGTDTQYF | TGTGCCAGCAGCTTTCTAGCGGGAGGGGGAACAGATACGCAGTATTTT
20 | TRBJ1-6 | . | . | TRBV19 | CASSIGSLGRTSSYNSPLHF | TGTGCCAGTAGTATAGGATCCCTGGGACGGACGAGCTCCTATAATTCACCCCTCCACTTT
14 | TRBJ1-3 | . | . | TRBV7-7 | CASSLSPSGNTIYF | TGTGCTAGCAGCTTATCCCCCTCTGGAAACACCATATATTTT
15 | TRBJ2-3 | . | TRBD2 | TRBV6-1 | CASSASSGFTDTQYF | TGTGCCAGCAGTGCCTCTAGCGGGTTCACAGATACGCAGTATTTT
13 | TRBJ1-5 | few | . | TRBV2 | CASSDWGSQPQHF | TGTGCCAGCAGTGATTGGGGGAGTCAGCCCCAGCATTTT
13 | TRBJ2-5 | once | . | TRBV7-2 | CASSLGQQRTQYF | TGTGCCAGCAGCTTAGGACAGCAAAGGACCCAGTACTTC
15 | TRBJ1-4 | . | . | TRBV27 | CASRNHGATNEKLFF | TGTGCCAGCCGAAACCACGGAGCAACTAATGAAAAACTGTTTTTT
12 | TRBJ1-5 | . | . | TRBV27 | CASSFMNQPQHF | TGTGCCAGCAGTTTTATGAATCAGCCCCAGCATTTT
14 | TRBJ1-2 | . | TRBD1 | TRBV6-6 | CASSFYRDSYGYTF | TGTGCCAGCAGTTTTTACCGGGACAGCTATGGCTACACCTTC
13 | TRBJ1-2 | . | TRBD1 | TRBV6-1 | CASNRGPNYGYTF | TGTGCCAGCAATAGGGGGCCTAACTATGGCTACACCTTC
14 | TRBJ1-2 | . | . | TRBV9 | CASSHGDKNYGYTF | TGTGCCAGCAGCCACGGGGACAAGAACTATGGCTACACCTTC
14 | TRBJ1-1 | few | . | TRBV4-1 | CASSHNRMNTEAFF | TGCGCCAGCAGCCACAACCGAATGAACACTGAAGCTTTCTTT
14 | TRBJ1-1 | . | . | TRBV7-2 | CASSLPQMNTEAFF | TGTGCCAGCAGCTTACCCCAGATGAACACTGAAGCTTTCTTT
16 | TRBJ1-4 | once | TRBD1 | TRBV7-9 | CASSFLDRGTNEKLFF | TGTGCCAGCAGCTTCTTAGACAGGGGAACTAATGAAAAACTGTTTTTT
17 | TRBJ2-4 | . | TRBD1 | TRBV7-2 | CASSTGGTGVPKNIQYF | TGTGCCAGCAGCACGGGGGGGACAGGGGTACCCAAAAACATTCAGTACTTC
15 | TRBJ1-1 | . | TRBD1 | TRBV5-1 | CASTQTGSRNTEAFF | TGCGCCAGCACCCAGACAGGGTCGAGGAACACTGAAGCTTTCTTT
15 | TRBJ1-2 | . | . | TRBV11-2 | CASSSIQGGTYGYTF | TGTGCCAGCAGCTCCATACAGGGCGGCACCTATGGCTACACCTTC
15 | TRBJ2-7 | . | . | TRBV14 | CASSQDRVSSYEQYF | TGTGCCAGCAGCCAAGATCGGGTTAGTAGTTACGAGCAGTACTTC
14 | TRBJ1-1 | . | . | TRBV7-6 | CASSSTFRGPEAFF | TGTGCCAGCAGCTCGACATTCAGGGGACCCGAAGCTTTCTTT
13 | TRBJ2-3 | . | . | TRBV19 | CASSFTRSDTQYF | TGTGCCAGTAGTTTCACGAGATCAGATACGCAGTATTTT
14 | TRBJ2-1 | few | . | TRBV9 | CASSVGTTYNEQFF | TGTGCCAGCAGCGTAGGGACTACCTACAATGAGCAGTTCTTC
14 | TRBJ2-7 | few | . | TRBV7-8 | CASSLNRAAYEQYF | TGTGCCAGCAGCTTAAACAGAGCCGCCTACGAGCAGTACTTC
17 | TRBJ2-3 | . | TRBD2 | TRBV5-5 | CASSLARLAGVADTQYF | TGTGCCAGCAGCTTGGCCCGACTAGCGGGAGTGGCAGATACGCAGTATTTT
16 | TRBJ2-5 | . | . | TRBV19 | CASSIDLSGQQETQYF | TGTGCCAGTAGTATAGATCTATCGGGGCAGCAAGAGACCCAGTACTTC
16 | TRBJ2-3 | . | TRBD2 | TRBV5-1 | CASSLIPSGGPDTQYF | TGCGCCAGCAGCTTGATCCCTAGCGGAGGACCAGATACGCAGTATTTT